This T cell receptor (beta chain) was observed in a study of blood T cell repertoires in COVID-19 (TCRdb year 2020). Regarding the study in general: Samples covering the acute and convalescent phases of COVID-19 were provided by collaborators in the United States, Italy and Spain. HLA class I and class II types, where available, came from metadata supplied by the sample provider rather than from assay-based typing. The repertoires were released in a freely available public database intended as a resource for research on the immune response to SARS-CoV-2. The samples were drawn from the first 160 participants of the ongoing ImmuneRACE study and from 950 to 1,500 subjects provided by 6 global collaborators. The material from the prospective study consisted of cDNA or gDNA derived from T cells, B-cell-depleted T cells, or PBMCs. Subjects who had been exposed to COVID-19, were actively infected with it, or had recovered from it provided the deeply sampled blood TCRbeta repertoires that made up the dataset. Sample metadata almost always included a de-identified subject ID, COVID-19 status, age in years and sex. Broader findings and caveats from the paper: The quantity of clinical and demographic metadata differed by source and by participant and was supplied without curation.

This clone was seen only once. Its specific antigen is unknown. Base qualities are not provided; no much larger clone lies one nucleotide away. The immunoSEQ Assay, a bias-controlled multiplex PCR, was used to amplify TCRbeta CDR3 regions from genomic DNA. The authors processed their data as follows. Within the assay, amplification of reference gene primers was used to estimate how many nucleated cells each sample contained. To quantify the absolute abundance of each unique TCRbeta CDR3 rearrangement, sequence reads were collapsed and filtered. For each sample, productive Simpson clonality was calculated as the square root of Simpson's diversity index across productive rearrangements. This immuneACCESS table, as held by TCRdb, lists in-frame sequences with V and J called but not all clones. Of the missing ones, under half trace to an unresolved V gene in checked studies; the others have no known cause. V and J calls and clone size are copied from that table; D and trimming were computed from the DNA. The sample table contains about 370,000 clones; only one count was recorded for around 87% of them. Around 9.3% of the sample is taken by the ten largest.

At one collaborating source in Seattle, patients were enrolled during active infection and were followed longitudinally through the course of disease. Collaborating institutions collected whole blood in K2EDTA tubes following their own protocols. For TCRbeta analysis, collaborators shipped samples in one of three forms: frozen whole blood, isolated PBMCs, or DNA extracted from either of those sample types. V loses 2 bases, J loses 0 bases, and the germline ends lie 10 bases apart. The CDR3 covers 16 residues, taking in both the cysteine and the phenylalanine. CDR3 DNA only is kept here, 48 bases in frame from base 1. CDR1 and CDR2 were assigned from the germline V gene as KGHSH and LQKENI.

Source material: peripheral blood. This clonotype was obtained from a woman under 40 with COVID-19, enrolled during active disease. The chain is encoded by TRBV18 joined to TRBJ2-2; TRBD2 is possibly the D segment (5 matching bases). At the DNA level, the sequence is TGTGCCAGCTCACCATTCCTAGCTTCGAACACCGGGGAGCTGTTTTTT. Translation gives CASSPFLASNTGELFF.